These 13 T cell receptor beta chains came from one sample sequenced in a study of blood T cell repertoires in COVID-19. Repertoires were generated with immunoSEQ multiplex PCR, while TCRdb's copy carries only in-frame clones and drops some. The sample has around 320,000 clones, over 85% seen once; the top ten hold 2.9%. Input material: PBMCs or T cells enriched from blood (not recorded which). Receptors originate from a woman aged 45-65 years who had been exposed to COVID-19.

The chain combines TRBV5-1 with TRBJ2-7; 9 nucleotides line up with TRBD2. Trimming cost V 3 bases and J 3 bases; bases outside gene matches: 10. The CDR3 extends over 16 amino acids. Germline V gene lookup returns CDR1 SGHRS and CDR2 YFSETQ. In nucleotides, the CDR3 is TGCGCCAGCAGCTCGGGCGGGGCTAGCGGGGACTACGAGCAGTACTTC. This gives the protein CASSSGGASGDYEQYF.

The genes are TRBV28 and TRBJ2-2; D not resolved. V lost 4 bases and J lost 4, with 13 bases in between. The germline V gene encodes CDR1 MDHEN and CDR2 SYDVKM. The CDR3 covers 15 residues. The CDR3 region has the DNA TGTGCCAGCAGTTCTCCCGACTCGGTCACCGGGGAGCTGTTTTTT. Translating it yields CASSSPDSVTGELFF.

The chain couples TRBV4-2 to TRBJ1-5, with unresolved D. Germline lookup yields CDR1 LGHNA and CDR2 YNFKEQ. The CDR3 extends over 15 amino acids. Trimming took off 2 bases at V and 2 bases at J, with 10 bases between the two ends. The chain's CDR3 is CASSQQQTGNQPQHF. The CDR3 region has the DNA TGTGCCAGCAGCCAACAACAGACCGGCAATCAGCCCCAGCATTTT.

J is TRBJ2-2 and V is TRBV19; TRBD1 might be the D (5 bases). The CDR3 spans 18 residues. The germline gives CDR1 LNHDA, CDR2 SQIVND (reference sequence). The V end was cut by 3 bases, the J end by 4 bases, with 21 bases between. The chain's CDR3 is CASSIEAARVVFTGELFF. The DNA for the CDR3 is TGTGCCAGTAGTATTGAGGCGGCCAGGGTCGTTTTCACCGGGGAGCTGTTTTTT.

In its sample, this clone was seen once. J is TRBJ1-4 and V is TRBV28; tentatively, D is TRBD1 (5 bases). Trimming pared 8 bases from V and 7 bases from J, leaving 20 bases between. Germline CDR1 and CDR2: MDHEN and SYDVKM. The CDR3 consists of 15 residues. CDR3 bases: TGTGCCAGCGGACACTCACAGGTGGAGCGTGAAAAACTGTTTTTT. It codes for CASGHSQVEREKLFF.

This chain uses TRBV5-6 with TRBJ2-7, with a weak D call TRBD1 (5 bases). The CDR3 is 13 residues long. V was trimmed by 3 bases and J by 3 bases, leaving 10 bases between them. Germline-derived CDR1 and CDR2 are SGHDT and YYEEEE. The CDR3 DNA is TGTGCCAGCAGCTGGCCCCAGGGCTACGAGCAGTACTTC. It specifies CASSWPQGYEQYF.

This chain uses TRBV7-9 with TRBJ2-5, with 9 bases fitting TRBD1. V was clipped by 1 base and J by 5 bases; unmatched bases: 5. Per the germline V gene, CDR1 is SEHNR and CDR2 is FQNEAQ (reference sequence). CDR3 size: 15 residues. The CDR3 region is CASSLGDRAAETQYF. The CDR3 nucleotides are TGTGCCAGCAGCTTAGGGGACAGGGCTGCGGAGACCCAGTACTTC. Looking up the rest from reference TRBV7-9 and TRBJ2-5 gives the full variable domain: DTGVSQNPRHKITKRGQNVTFRCDPISEHNRLYWYRQTLGQGPEFLTYFQNEAQLEKSRLLSDRFSAERPKGSFSTLEIQRTEQGDSAMYLCASSLGDRAAETQYFGPGTRLLVL.

In its sample, this clone was seen once. J is TRBJ2-3 and V is TRBV5-1; 8 positions match TRBD1. The CDR3 covers 15 residues. V was clipped by 1 base and J by 3 bases; unmatched bases: 4. Germline values: CDR1 SGHRS, CDR2 YFSETQ. This CDR3 is CASSLLQGETDTQYF. CDR3 DNA: TGCGCCAGCAGCTTGTTACAGGGGGAGACAGATACGCAGTATTTT.

This chain uses TRBV3-1 (or the pseudogene TRBV3-2) with TRBJ2-7, with TRBD2 matching 7 bases. J was trimmed by 0 bases and V by 4 bases; bases with no gene match: 0. The germline gives CDR1 LGHDT, CDR2 YNNKEL (reference sequence). CDR3 length: 13 amino acids. CDR3 nucleotide sequence: TGTGCCAGCAGCCGGGACTACTCCTACGAGCAGTACTTC. Protein product: CASSRDYSYEQYF.

The rearrangement links TRBV4-1 to TRBJ1-5, with TRBD1 identical over 8 bases. Per germline, CDR1 MGHRA and CDR2 YSYEKL. V was clipped by 4 bases and J by 6 bases; unmatched bases: 8. The CDR3 totals 15 residues. The CDR3 is CASSRDAGGGQPQHF. In DNA, the CDR3 is TGCGCCAGCAGCCGCGATGCAGGGGGCGGTCAGCCCCAGCATTTT.

This clone was seen only once. The chain employs TRBV6-1 and TRBJ1-3; perhaps TRBD1 as D (5 bases). V was clipped by 0 bases and J by 4 bases, with 10 bases between them. The CDR3 consists of 15 residues. Germline V gene data show CDR1 as MNHNS and CDR2 as SASEGT. The CDR3 sequence is CASSEAGGVGNTIYF. Here the CDR3 DNA reads TGTGCCAGCAGTGAAGCTGGAGGGGTCGGAAACACCATATATTTT.

V and J are TRBV2 and TRBJ2-1; D might be TRBD2 (5 bases). Per the germline V gene, CDR1 is SNHLY and CDR2 is FYNNEI. CDR3 length: 12 residues. V lost 3 bases and J 7 bases, leaving 7 bases between the germline ends. The CDR3 region is CASSERRNEQFF. CDR3 DNA sequence: TGTGCCAGCAGTGAGCGGAGGAATGAGCAGTTCTTC.

On this clone: One junction end disagrees with the germline gene, perhaps due to a read error. V is TRBV12-3 or TRBV12-4 and J is TRBJ1-1; D is uncertain. The CDR3 covers 13 residues. In DNA, the CDR3 is TGTGCCAGCAAGGAGCTTCTATCTACTGGAGCTTTCTTT. This gives the protein CASKELLSTGAFF.